These 16 T cell receptor beta chains share one sample of origin, sequenced in a study of blood T cell repertoires in COVID-19. Here immunoSEQ multiplex PCR was the method, and the copy in TCRdb shows in-frame clones only, minus some. The sample has about 86,000 clones; approximately 79% are singletons. Sequences were obtained from peripheral blood. The receptors shown here come from a man aged 70-80 years with acute or convalescent COVID-19.

V gene TRBV5-4 combines with J gene TRBJ2-3; 10 nucleotides agree with TRBD1. J lost 2 bases, V lost 5 bases, and 8 bases had no gene match. The CDR3 covers 16 residues. Germline V gene data show CDR1 as SGHNT and CDR2 as YYREEE (reference sequence). The DNA for the CDR3 is TGTGCCAGCAGTTCTCCCGGGACAGGGGACACAGATACGCAGTATTTT. It yields the protein CASSSPGTGDTDTQYF.

The chain has TRBV4-1 and TRBJ1-1; TRBD1 might be the D (5 bases). CDR3 length: 17 residues. Trimming cost V 1 base and J 0 bases, with 15 bases left between them. CDR1 and CDR2 from the germline V gene are MGHRA and YSYEKL. The CDR3 DNA is TGCGCCAGCAGCCAAGTATCTGCGAGACAGCTGAACACTGAAGCTTTCTTT. It codes for CASSQVSARQLNTEAFF.

This clone was observed once. CDR3 DNA: TGCGCCAGCAGTGAGGAACAGTCCGGGGAGCTGTTTTTT. This gives the protein CASSEEQSGELFF. The chain employs TRBV10-1 and TRBJ2-2; unclear D gene. The ends were cut back, 2 bases at V and 6 bases at J, with 7 bases in the middle. CDR1 and CDR2 from the germline V gene are WNHNN and SYGVQD (reference sequence). CDR3 length: 13 amino acids.

The genes are TRBV10-2 and TRBJ1-1; weak D call: TRBD1 (6 bases). Trimming removed 6 bases from V and 4 bases from J, with 15 bases in between. The V gene's germline CDR1 is WSHSY and CDR2 SAAADI. CDR3 size: 14 residues. CDR3 residues: CASSLQGWGTEAFF. The CDR3 nucleotides read TGCGCCAGCAGCCTACAGGGCTGGGGCACTGAAGCTTTCTTT.

The rearrangement uses TRBV21-1 and TRBJ2-7; TRBD2 is the table's D call and was not checked against the DNA. TRBV21-1 is a pseudogene. The CDR3 loop spans 14 amino acids. CDR3: CASTLEGGSYEQYV. The CDR3 DNA follows: TGTGCCAGCACCCTTGAGGGGGGGTCCTACGAGCAGTACGTC.

This chain uses TRBV4-2 with TRBJ2-7, with D unresolved. Germline assignment: CDR1 LGHNA and CDR2 YNFKEQ. V was cut by 0 bases and J by 3 bases, with 6 bases left in between. This CDR3 comprises 13 residues. The DNA for the CDR3 is TGTGCCAGCAGCCAAGAAGAACTCTACGAGCAGTACTTC. Translated: CASSQEELYEQYF.

The chain joins TRBV6-6 to TRBJ1-5; D remains unclear. The V gene lost 5 bases and the J gene lost 0 bases, with 5 bases spanning the gap. The V gene's germline CDR1 is MNHNY and CDR2 SVGAGI (reference sequence). The CDR3 is made up of 13 amino acids. The chain's CDR3 is CASSHNSNQPQHF. CDR3 DNA sequence: TGTGCCAGCAGTCACAATAGCAATCAGCCCCAGCATTTT.

This clone turned up a few times. The chain joins TRBV4-1 to TRBJ1-5, with TRBD1 as a possible D gene (5 bases). The germline CDR1 and CDR2 sequences are MGHRA and YSYEKL. Between the trimmed V and J ends, which lost 2 bases and 2 bases, there was a span of 10 bases. CDR3 length: 15 amino acids. The CDR3 here is CASSQLGGGNQPQHF. The CDR3 coding sequence is TGCGCCAGCAGCCAACTCGGGGGAGGCAATCAGCCCCAGCATTTT.

V is TRBV10-1 and J is TRBJ2-3, with TRBD1 matching 7 bases. From germline, CDR1 is WNHNN and CDR2 SYGVQD (reference sequence). J was trimmed by 2 bases and V by 3 bases; bases with no gene match: 5. The CDR3 sequence is 15 residues long. The CDR3 spells CASSDLGTATDTQYF. Written as DNA, the CDR3 is TGCGCCAGCAGTGACTTAGGGACAGCCACAGATACGCAGTATTTT.

V gene TRBV2 combines with J gene TRBJ1-5; 11 nucleotides line up with TRBD1. The germline V gene encodes CDR1 SNHLY and CDR2 FYNNEI. J gave up 5 bases and V 1 base, and 4 bases lay outside the gene matches. The length of the CDR3 is 16 residues. The CDR3 DNA sequence: TGTGCCAGCAGTGAAGGTTGGACAGGGGGCCATCAGCCCCAGCATTTT. Encoded protein: CASSEGWTGGHQPQHF.

This clone was picked up a small number of times. The chain links TRBV7-8 to TRBJ2-5; TRBD2 might be the D (5 bases). V was cut by 0 bases and J by 1 base, with 9 bases left in between. Germline-derived CDR1 and CDR2 are SGHVS and FQNEAQ. The CDR3 sequence is 15 residues long. The CDR3 spells CASSLAAGLQETQYF. In DNA, the CDR3 is TGTGCCAGCAGCTTAGCGGCGGGTCTCCAAGAGACCCAGTACTTC. Complete variable domain (other parts from reference TRBV7-8 and TRBJ2-5): GAGVSQSPRYKVAKRGQDVALRCDPISGHVSLFWYQQALGQGPEFLTYFQNEAQLDKSGLPSDRFFAERPEGSVSTLKIQRTQQEDSAVYLCASSLAAGLQETQYFGPGTRLLVL.

This chain joins TRBV4-1 and TRBJ2-5, with no clear D. V shed 4 bases and J shed 0 bases, with 9 bases lying between them. The CDR3 runs 14 residues. Germline V gene lookup returns CDR1 MGHRA and CDR2 YSYEKL. The CDR3 DNA follows: TGCGCCAGCAGCCCTCTCCAGTACCAAGAGACCCAGTACTTC. Protein: CASSPLQYQETQYF.

This chain joins TRBV5-1 and TRBJ1-1; 9 nucleotides align to TRBD1. V shed 4 bases and J 10 bases; nucleotides not matched to a gene: 8. The CDR3 runs to 13 residues. Germline V gives CDR1 SGHRS, CDR2 YFSETQ. CDR3 coding DNA: TGCGCCAGCAGCGAACGGACAGGGGATGGAGCTTTCTTT. Its protein product is CASSERTGDGAFF.

V is TRBV5-1 and J is TRBJ1-6, with 8 bases identical to TRBD1. Germline V gene sequence: CDR1 SGHRS, CDR2 YFSETQ. V gave up 2 bases and J gave up 4 bases; unmatched junction bases: 2. The CDR3 contains 15 residues. The DNA for the CDR3 is TGCGCCAGCAGCTTACAGGGGGGGTATAATTCACCCCTCCACTTT. Encoded protein: CASSLQGGYNSPLHF.

This clone has a handful of counts. The rearrangement uses TRBV4-1 and TRBJ1-1, with 9 bases fitting TRBD1. V lost 1 base, J lost 6 bases, and 6 bases stayed unmatched. The CDR3 runs 15 residues. The germline V gene encodes CDR1 MGHRA and CDR2 YSYEKL. The CDR3 here is CASSQVWTGVPEAFF. Here the CDR3 DNA reads TGCGCCAGCAGCCAAGTCTGGACAGGGGTGCCTGAAGCTTTCTTT.

This clone was recorded once. The gene calls are TRBV10-3 and TRBJ2-1; 9 nucleotides align to TRBD1. Germline trimming cut 4 bases from V and 5 bases from J; bases unmatched to any gene: 6. This CDR3 contains 15 residues. The germline gives CDR1 ENHRY, CDR2 SYGVKD. CDR3 region: CAISGSYRGHNEQFF. The CDR3 coding sequence is TGTGCCATCAGTGGTTCTTACAGGGGGCACAATGAGCAGTTCTTC.